The 11 T cell receptor beta chains in this list originate from one sample, sequenced in a study of T cells after yellow fever vaccination. TCRdb reanalysed the 5' RACE reads using MiXCR and keeps one entry per CDR3 protein. The sample has some 560,000 distinct CDR3 sequences, less than 20% seen once; the top ten hold approximately 14%. The material was PBMCs, obtained 15 days after the yellow fever booster vaccination. These receptors were collected from a man aged 30-40 years who received the YFV17D yellow fever vaccine.

V is TRBV20-1 and J is TRBJ2-2; D unclear. Germline lookup yields CDR1 DFQATT and CDR2 SNEGSKA (reference sequence). The ends were cut back, 6 bases at V and 1 base at J, with 12 bases in the middle. The CDR3 length is 14 residues. The CDR3 loop reads CSAKNSENTGELFF. CDR3 nucleotides: TGCAGTGCGAAAAATTCCGAGAACACCGGGGAGCTGTTTTTT.

This chain joins TRBV10-1 and TRBJ2-7; D possibly uses TRBD1 or TRBD2 (5 bases each). Germline V gene lookup returns CDR1 WNHNN and CDR2 SYGVQD (reference sequence). The V end lost 8 bases, the J end lost 9 bases, and 17 bases lay between the germline ends. CDR3 length equals 12 residues. The CDR3 here is CASSGPATAQYF. The CDR3 coding sequence is TGCGCCAGCTCGGGGCCCGCAACTGCGCAGTACTTC.

The chain carries TRBV12-3 or TRBV12-4 and TRBJ2-7; the match to TRBD1 covers 11 bases. CDR3 length: 15 residues. The J segment lost 4 bases and the V segment lost 5 bases, leaving 7 bases of the junction unmatched. CDR3 nucleotide sequence: TGTGCCAGCAGTCCAGGGGACAGGGGGAAATACGAGCAGTACTTC. Its protein product is CASSPGDRGKYEQYF.

The V gene is TRBV28, the J gene TRBJ2-7; D tentatively reads TRBD1 or TRBD2 (5 bases each). The V gene's germline CDR1 is MDHEN and CDR2 SYDVKM. Trimming cost V 5 bases and J 2 bases, with 13 bases left between them. The CDR3 consists of 14 residues. CDR3 protein: CASSIRGPTYEQYF. CDR3 bases: TGTGCCAGCAGTATTCGGGGCCCCACCTACGAGCAGTACTTC.

This clonotype turned up a few times. The chain is built from TRBV9 and TRBJ2-3, with D maybe TRBD2 (7 bases). Germline CDR1 is SGDLS and CDR2 is YYNGEE. The CDR3 loop spans 15 amino acids. V lost 4 bases and J lost 6, with 18 bases in between. The CDR3 protein is CASSSRGGGTDTQYF. Here the CDR3 DNA reads TGTGCCAGCAGCTCCCGAGGGGGGGGAACGGATACGCAGTATTTT.

This chain uses TRBV29-1 with TRBJ2-1, with 14 bases that match TRBD2. The CDR3 length is 17 residues. The germline gives CDR1 SQVTM, CDR2 ANQGSEA. The trim removed 5 bases at V and 4 bases at J, leaving 10 bases unmatched. CDR3 DNA: TGCAGCGTTCCCGGGACTAGCGGGAGTCCAATTTACAATGAGCAGTTCTTC. This codes for CSVPGTSGSPIYNEQFF.

The sample holds a few counts of this clonotype. This sequence joins TRBV15 and TRBJ1-1; D is possibly TRBD1 (6 bases). The CDR3 loop spans 12 amino acids. V dropped 7 bases and J dropped 3 bases, with 9 bases sitting between them. Germline CDR1 reads LNHNV; CDR2 reads YYDKDF (reference sequence). The CDR3 DNA sequence: TGTGCCACCACCAGGGGAGACACTGAAGCTTTCTTT. Translating it yields CATTRGDTEAFF.

The chain uses TRBV7-8 and TRBJ1-4; a possible D gene is TRBD1 (6 bases). CDR1 is SGHVS and CDR2 is FQNEAQ in the germline V gene. CDR3 length equals 13 residues. V lost 4 bases and J 7 bases, leaving 10 bases between the germline ends. The CDR3 DNA follows: TGTGCCAGCAGCTCAGGGACATCTGAAAAACTGTTTTTT. It codes for CASSSGTSEKLFF.

V and J are TRBV25-1 and TRBJ2-1; 8 positions match TRBD2. The germline V gene encodes CDR1 MGHDK and CDR2 SYGVNS. This CDR3 has 16 residues. Unmatched junction bases numbered 9, after V lost 2 bases and J lost 6 bases. The CDR3 sequence is CASSELSGSEGNEQFF. In nucleotides, the CDR3 is TGTGCCAGCAGTGAACTAAGCGGGAGTGAGGGCAATGAGCAGTTCTTC.

The rearrangement links TRBV7-2 to TRBJ2-5; 10 bases align to TRBD2. CDR1 SGHTA and CDR2 FQGNSA come from the germline V gene. Trimming removed 6 bases from V and 4 bases from J; junction bases left unmatched: 14. The CDR3 is 17 amino acids. The CDR3 DNA sequence: TGTGCCAGCAGTTTTTGGCCTAGCGGGAGTGGGGCAGAGACCCAGTACTTC. It yields the protein CASSFWPSGSGAETQYF.

J is TRBJ2-1 and V is TRBV12-3 or TRBV12-4, with 9 nucleotides matching TRBD2. V lost 7 bases to trimming and J lost 9 bases; unmatched junction nucleotides: 13. This CDR3 spans 15 amino acids. CDR3: CASIFRGRVDSEQFF. The CDR3 DNA reads as TGTGCCAGCATCTTCCGCGGGAGGGTGGACAGTGAGCAGTTCTTC.